The following is a T cell receptor beta chain sequence with its context. These data come from a study of blood T cell repertoires in COVID-19. Study-level information: Acute and convalescent COVID-19 samples came from the United States, Italy and Spain.

Authors' methods: Amplifying reference gene primers gave estimates of nucleated cell counts. The method was immunoSEQ multiplex PCR; TCRdb's version includes in-frame clones alone and lacks a portion of them. V and J calls and clone size are those listed in that table; D and trimming were worked out from the DNA. Of under 300,000 clones listed, about nine tenths are singletons. The germline V and J ends were trimmed by 6 bases and 1 base, with 8 bases remaining between them. This CDR3 is 13 amino acids long. In germline, CDR1 is MNHEY, CDR2 SVGAGI. The source material was peripheral blood. V is TRBV6-5 and J is TRBJ2-3; D is perhaps TRBD1 (5 bases). The receptor comes from a man aged 30-40 years who had recovered from COVID-19. DNA of the CDR3: TGTGCCAGCAGAAGGGGTCGCACAGATACGCAGTATTTT. Protein product: CASRRGRTDTQYF.